Listed below are T cell receptor beta chains from one sample, sequenced in a study of breast tumors, draining lymph nodes, adjacent tissues. One entry per CDR3 protein, called by TCRdb with MiXCR from the multiplex PCR reads. Of under 300,000 distinct CDR3 sequences listed, under 35% were seen once; the top ten hold about 3.9%. What was sequenced was axillary lymph node tissue. The receptors were sampled from a female donor with breast cancer. Some clones in this sample may be carry-over from other donors' samples. CDR3s leave out the opening cysteine and the closing phenylalanine or tryptophan.

>TRBJ2-3|TRBV6-5
ASSTLGFSTDTQY
>TRBJ2-1|TRBV7-3
ASSLSGSLNNEQF
>TRBJ2-3|TRBV7-2
ASSLSSQGADTQY
>TRBJ2-7|TRBV24-1
ATSDPGSEQY
>TRBJ1-1|TRBV20-1
SARTGEPLAF
>TRBJ1-4|TRBV30
AWRKFDEKLF
>TRBJ2-4|TRBV6-6
ASSYGTAKNIQY
>TRBJ2-7|TRBV20-1
SAVPPTSFSYEQY
>TRBJ2-7|TRBV6-2/TRBV6-3
ASSDTAGTGGREQY
>TRBJ2-3|TRBV30
AWSRGQGYTDTQY
>TRBJ2-5|TRBV19
ASSLTGLETQY
>TRBJ2-2|TRBV19
ASGGGNTGELF
>TRBJ2-3|TRBV28
ASSLFLGQRDTQY
>TRBJ2-3|TRBV7-9
ASSLSLAISTDTQY
>TRBJ1-5|TRBV27
ASRTGTGHQPQH
>TRBJ2-6|TRBV7-9
ASSSHSSGRSGAHVLT
>TRBJ2-1|TRBV10-3
AISEVEREGHNEQF
>TRBJ2-7|TRBV10-2
ASSGTSGGTYEQY
>TRBJ1-5|TRBV29-1
SVQDRADQPQH
>TRBJ2-3|TRBV6-1
ASSEVIGGFSTDTQY